The 20 T cell receptor beta chains presented below share a single source sample, sequenced in a study of T cells in Graves' hyperthyroidism and ophthalmopathy. Amplification yielded TCR beta CDR3 regions, with RNA transcripts as the source. First-round RT-PCR of the TCR CDR3 relied on the HTBI primer set. TCRdb re-analysed the multiplex PCR reads in MiXCR, keeping a single row per CDR3 protein. The data show 750,000 to 900,000 distinct CDR3 sequences, about 38% seen once. Sequenced material: blood. The receptor source for this set is a man between 18 and 35 years old with Graves' hyperthyroidism.

This clonotype has more than one count but fewer than ten. The rearrangement uses TRBV7-9 and TRBJ2-7; D gene uncertain. V dropped 2 bases and J dropped 2 bases, with 13 bases sitting between them. The CDR3 extends over 15 amino acids. The germline CDR1 and CDR2 sequences are SEHNR and FQNEAQ (reference sequence). This CDR3 is CASSLYGHKTYEQYF. As DNA, the CDR3 is TGTGCCAGCAGCTTATACGGCCACAAGACCTACGAGCAGTACTTC. The variable domain in full, completed from reference TRBV7-9 and TRBJ2-7, reads DTGVSQNPRHKITKRGQNVTFRCDPISEHNRLYWYRQTLGQGPEFLTYFQNEAQLEKSRLLSDRFSAERPKGSFSTLEIQRTEQGDSAMYLCASSLYGHKTYEQYFGPGTRLTVT.

This chain uses TRBV11-2 with TRBJ2-7, with D possibly TRBD2 on 5 matching bases. V lost 0 bases, J lost 5 bases, and 20 bases lay in between. This CDR3 has 17 residues. CDR1 is SGHAT and CDR2 is FQNNGV in the germline V gene. CDR3 sequence reads: CASSLDSPVGIEDEQYF. Written as DNA, the CDR3 is TGTGCCAGCAGCTTAGATTCCCCTGTCGGGATCGAAGACGAGCAGTACTTC. Looking up the rest from reference TRBV11-2 and TRBJ2-7 gives the full variable domain: EAGVAQSPRYKIIEKRQSVAFWCNPISGHATLYWYQQILGQGPKLLIQFQNNGVVDDSQLPKDRFSAERLKGVDSTLKIQPAKLEDSAVYLCASSLDSPVGIEDEQYFGPGTRLTVT.

The rearrangement uses TRBV19 and TRBJ2-6; a weak D match, TRBD1 (7 bases). The CDR3 contains 12 residues. V was cut by 5 bases and J by 11 bases, with 10 bases left in between. Germline V lookup: CDR1 LNHDA, CDR2 SQIVND (reference sequence). CDR3 sequence reads: CASSDRDYVLTF. The CDR3 DNA sequence: TGTGCCAGTAGTGACAGGGACTACGTCCTGACTTTC.

This clonotype was detected a few times. The genes are TRBV5-1 and TRBJ2-7; D gene uncertain. CDR3 size: 16 residues. V lost 0 bases, J lost 3 bases, and 16 bases lay in between. Per the germline V gene, CDR1 is SGHRS and CDR2 is YFSETQ. The CDR3 nucleotides are TGCGCCAGCAGCTTGGTTGGTGGAGTCCCGGACTACGAGCAGTACTTC. Translated, it gives CASSLVGGVPDYEQYF.

The chain is built from TRBV6-2 or TRBV6-3 and TRBJ2-5; D is unclear. V was clipped by 6 bases and J by 7 bases, with 6 bases between them. The CDR3 is made up of 10 amino acids. Germline CDR1 reads MNHEY; CDR2 reads SVGEGT. The CDR3 sequence is CASRRGTQYF. The CDR3, as DNA: TGTGCCAGCAGACGCGGGACCCAGTACTTC.

DNA for the CDR3: TGTGCCACTTCCGGGACAGGGGATATCAATCAGCCCCAGCATTTT. It encodes CATSGTGDINQPQHF. The chain combines TRBV10-3 with TRBJ1-5; TRBD1 matches at 10 bases. Losses at the gene ends were 10 bases for V and 3 bases for J; bases not matched to a gene: 9. The germline gives CDR1 ENHRY, CDR2 SYGVKD. The CDR3 length is 15 residues.

This chain uses TRBV9 with TRBJ2-6; possibly TRBD2 for D (6 bases). Trimming left V 5 bases short and J 2 bases short, with 8 bases between. From germline, CDR1 is SGDLS and CDR2 YYNGEE. The CDR3 is made up of 14 amino acids. The chain's CDR3 is CASRGGTGANVLTF. CDR3 nucleotides: TGTGCCAGCAGGGGGGGTACTGGGGCCAACGTCCTGACTTTC.

The V gene is TRBV9, the J gene TRBJ1-1, with D possibly matching TRBD1 (5 bases). CDR3 length: 16 amino acids. Germline lookup yields CDR1 SGDLS and CDR2 YYNGEE. V lost 2 bases, J lost 1 base, and 15 bases lay in between. The CDR3 coding sequence is TGTGCCAGCAGCGTTCGACCGCAGGGTCCGAACACTGAAGCTTTCTTT. Its translation: CASSVRPQGPNTEAFF. Drawing the rest from reference TRBV9 and TRBJ1-1, the complete variable domain is DSGVTQTPKHLITATGQRVTLRCSPRSGDLSVYWYQQSLDQGLQFLIQYYNGEERAKGNILERFSAQQFPDLHSELNLSSLELGDSALYFCASSVRPQGPNTEAFFGQGTRLTVV.

V usage is TRBV11-2 and J usage is TRBJ1-5; 7 bases line up with TRBD1. V shed 0 bases, J shed 7 bases, and the junction held 6 bases outside the gene matches. CDR3 length equals 15 residues. The germline CDR1 and CDR2 sequences are SGHAT and FQNNGV. CDR3 nucleotides: TGTGCCAGCAGCTTAGAGCCAGGGGGAGGGCAGCCCCAGCATTTT. This gives the protein CASSLEPGGGQPQHF. Filled out from reference TRBV11-2 and TRBJ1-5, the complete variable domain reads EAGVAQSPRYKIIEKRQSVAFWCNPISGHATLYWYQQILGQGPKLLIQFQNNGVVDDSQLPKDRFSAERLKGVDSTLKIQPAKLEDSAVYLCASSLEPGGGQPQHFGDGTRLSIL.

V usage is TRBV4-1 and J usage is TRBJ2-7; D is ambiguous. V was cut by 1 base and J by 6 bases, with 13 bases left in between. CDR3 length: 14 residues. In germline, CDR1 is MGHRA, CDR2 YSYEKL. DNA of the CDR3: TGCGCCAGCAGCCAAGGCCAGATGAAAGGCGAGCAGTACTTC. It yields the protein CASSQGQMKGEQYF.

As concerns this clonotype: Germline is not matched at one junction end, which may reflect a read error. V is TRBV7-8 and J is TRBJ2-7; no clear D gene. The CDR3 has 14 amino acids. The germline CDR1 and CDR2 sequences are SGHVS and FQNEAQ. The CDR3 DNA is TGTGTCAGCAGCTTAACAGAAAGCACCGACGAGCAGTACTTC. Translating gives CVSSLTESTDEQYF.

The genes are TRBV9 and TRBJ2-7, with 8 bases lining up with TRBD1. This CDR3 is 16 amino acids long. Germline V gene lookup returns CDR1 SGDLS and CDR2 YYNGEE. Trimming at V came to 0 bases and at J to 3 bases, leaving 8 bases not matched to a gene. CDR3 coding DNA: TGTGCCAGCAGCGTAGGGGGGGCAGGGGGCTACTACGAGCAGTACTTC. It translates to CASSVGGAGGYYEQYF.

The rearrangement links TRBV4-2 to TRBJ2-7; 7 bases are shared with TRBD2. The CDR3 totals 16 residues. J was trimmed by 5 bases and V by 1 base; bases with no gene match: 11. The germline gives CDR1 LGHNA, CDR2 YNFKEQ. CDR3 sequence reads: CASSQVQAGPLNEQYF. The CDR3 bases are TGTGCCAGCAGCCAAGTCCAAGCGGGACCCCTCAACGAGCAGTACTTC.

This clonotype came up a few times. The chain couples TRBV5-1 to TRBJ2-7; TRBD2 is a possible D gene (5 bases). The CDR3 loop spans 16 amino acids. In germline, CDR1 is SGHRS, CDR2 YFSETQ. Trimming removed 5 bases from V and 2 bases from J, with 20 bases in between. The CDR3 is CASRAGESGITYEQYF. The CDR3 nucleotides are TGCGCCAGCAGGGCCGGAGAGAGCGGAATTACCTACGAGCAGTACTTC.

V and J are TRBV6-6 and TRBJ1-1, with TRBD1 matching over 8 bases. The CDR3 runs 11 residues. V was clipped by 6 bases and J by 10 bases; unmatched bases: 4. Germline CDR1 MNHNY, CDR2 SVGAGI (reference sequence). The CDR3 sequence is CASRETGAAFF. The CDR3 bases are TGTGCCAGCAGGGAGACAGGGGCAGCTTTCTTT.

This clonotype was detected many times. This chain links TRBV5-1 with TRBJ1-6, with 10 bases lining up with TRBD1. CDR3 length equals 16 residues. Per germline, CDR1 SGHRS and CDR2 YFSETQ. V lost 4 bases and J lost 9; bases outside the gene matches: 10. The CDR3 DNA sequence: TGCGCCAGCAGCGACGGACAGGGGGTCGATATTTCACCCCTCCACTTT. Amino acid sequence: CASSDGQGVDISPLHF.

V usage is TRBV5-1 and J usage is TRBJ1-3; D not certain. Trimming cost V 6 bases and J 4 bases, with 11 bases left between them. The CDR3 has 13 residues. The germline gives CDR1 SGHRS, CDR2 YFSETQ. CDR3 region: CASKSVLGNTIYF. As DNA, the CDR3 is TGCGCCAGCAAATCGGTCCTAGGAAACACCATATATTTT.

The chain links TRBV20-1 to TRBJ2-7; TRBD2 is a possible D gene (6 bases). Trimming took 5 bases from V and 0 from J, leaving 14 bases between them. This CDR3 has 14 residues. Germline CDR1 DFQATT, CDR2 SNEGSKA (reference sequence). The CDR3 coding sequence is TGCAGTGCTCTCGCGGGGCTTGCCTCCTACGAGCAGTACTTC. Its protein product is CSALAGLASYEQYF.

The rearrangement uses TRBV11-1 and TRBJ2-2, with D perhaps matching TRBD1 or TRBD2 (5 bases each). V was pared by 8 bases and J by 4 bases, with 11 bases between. This CDR3 has 13 residues. Germline CDR1 SGHAT, CDR2 FQDESV (reference sequence). The CDR3 bases are TGTGCCAGCTTGGCCGGGGCCACCGGGGAGCTGTTTTTT. Its protein product is CASLAGATGELFF. Based on the CDR3 plus reference TRBV11-1 and TRBJ2-2, the full variable domain is EAEVAQSPRYKITEKSQAVAFWCDPISGHATLYWYRQILGQGPELLVQFQDESVVDDSQLPKDRFSAERLKGVDSTLKIQPAELGDSAMYLCASLAGATGELFFGEGSRLTVL.

With regard to this clonotype: A much larger clone differs from this one at a single base, so this may be a read error. The rearrangement links TRBV24-1 to TRBJ1-1; no reliable D call. The CDR3 length is 14 residues. Germline CDR1 and CDR2: KGHDR and SFDVKD. CDR3 sequence reads: CATSDSYRNTEASF. As DNA, the CDR3 is TGTGCCACCAGTGATTCGTACAGAAACACTGAAGCTTCCTTT.